The clone carrying this T cell receptor (beta chain) was seen only a few times. The record originates from a study of molecular identifiers for immune sequencing clone quantification. This CDR3 region has 15 residues. Germline values: CDR1 LNHNV, CDR2 YYDKDF (reference sequence). With 1 base removed from V and 0 bases from J, the gap between germline ends came to 10 bases. TCRdb recomputed calls from the PCR reads with MiXCR, one row per CDR3 protein. In the table there are approximately 590,000 distinct CDR3 sequences, about 25% of which are singletons. This chain links TRBV15 with TRBJ2-7, with D unresolved. Material for sequencing was naive CD8+ T cells from blood, with Jurkat cell RNA spiked in. As to subset: FACS-sorted CD8+CD4-CCR7+CD45RA+ naive T cells. The receptor was isolated from a human donor in good health. Some libraries in this study had Jurkat cell RNA spiked in. For the CDR3, the DNA is TGTGCCACCAGCAGAGGAGGAGAATACTCCTACGAGCAGTACTTC. Protein sequence: CATSRGGEYSYEQYF.